Presented here are 23 T cell receptor beta chains from one specimen sequenced in a study of CD8+ T cells in alopecia areata. RNA extraction and reverse transcription yielded cDNA as sequencing template. Method: immunoSEQ multiplex PCR; TCRdb's copy keeps in-frame clones and lacks some. The repertoire holds 61,000 or so clones, around 96% seen once, with under 30% in the top ten. Material: CD8+ T cells sorted from blood, obtained at week 0. Receptors were obtained from a human donor with alopecia areata.

The CDR3: CASRDPGLAGDQETQYF. CDR3 nucleotides: TGTGCCAGCAGGGACCCGGGACTAGCGGGGGATCAAGAGACCCAGTACTTC. The genes are TRBV7-2 and TRBJ2-5, with 14 bases lining up with TRBD2. Germline CDR1 and CDR2: SGHTA and FQGNSA. With 6 bases clipped from V and 2 bases from J, the junction kept 8 bases outside the gene matches. The CDR3 totals 17 residues.

V is TRBV4-2 and J is TRBJ2-1, with D maybe TRBD2 (5 bases). The CDR3 covers 15 residues. CDR1 and CDR2 (germline): LGHNA, YNFKEQ. The V end was cut by 0 bases, the J end by 3 bases, with 9 bases between. CDR3 bases: TGTGCCAGCAGCCAAGATGCTAGCTTCTACAATGAGCAGTTCTTC. This encodes CASSQDASFYNEQFF.

This chain's CDR3 is CASNSPGLAGEETQYF. The DNA of the CDR3 is TGTGCCAGCAACTCACCGGGACTAGCGGGGGAAGAGACCCAGTACTTC. The chain combines TRBV11-2 with TRBJ2-5; 14 positions agree with TRBD2. The CDR3 extends over 16 amino acids. Germline lookup yields CDR1 SGHAT and CDR2 FQNNGV. V lost 7 bases, J lost 3 bases, and 7 bases stayed unmatched. Based on the CDR3 plus reference TRBV11-2 and TRBJ2-5, the full variable domain is EAGVAQSPRYKIIEKRQSVAFWCNPISGHATLYWYQQILGQGPKLLIQFQNNGVVDDSQLPKDRFSAERLKGVDSTLKIQPAKLEDSAVYLCASNSPGLAGEETQYFGPGTRLLVL.

The genes are TRBV6-6 and TRBJ1-4; no reliable D call. CDR1 is MNHNY, CDR2 SVGAGI, per germline (reference sequence). This CDR3 is 14 amino acids long. V was shortened by 5 bases and J by 0 bases, with 7 bases between the two germline ends. CDR3 nucleotide sequence: TGTGCCAGCAGTGGGTCTGCAACTAATGAAAAACTGTTTTTT. Translation gives CASSGSATNEKLFF.

A remark on this clone: This may stem from a read error, because a much larger clone lies one nucleotide away. At the DNA level, this CDR3 is encoded by other sequences in the same sample as well. The chain links TRBV7-3 to TRBJ2-3; 8 bases are shared with TRBD2. The CDR3 length is 15 residues. With 3 bases clipped from V and 1 base from J, the junction kept 3 bases outside the gene matches. From germline, CDR1 is SGHTA and CDR2 FQGTGA. CDR3 residues: CASSFTGGGTDTQYF. DNA of the CDR3: TGTGCCAGCAGCTTTACCGGGGGGGGCACAGATACGCAGTATTTT.

V and J are TRBV27 and TRBJ2-6, with D perhaps TRBD2 (7 bases). The CDR3 runs to 18 residues. Trimming took 6 bases from V and 4 from J, leaving 22 bases between them. CDR1 MNHEY and CDR2 SMNVEV come from the germline V gene (reference sequence). The CDR3: CASSPPGLRGAGANVLTF. CDR3 sequence (DNA): TGTGCCAGCAGCCCACCGGGACTAAGGGGGGCCGGGGCCAACGTCCTGACTTTC.

V is TRBV7-9 and J is TRBJ2-7; D ambiguous. The CDR3 consists of 14 residues. Germline V lookup: CDR1 SEHNR, CDR2 FQNEAQ (reference sequence). V gave up 2 bases and J gave up 7 bases, with 15 bases separating them. CDR3 DNA: TGTGCCAGCAGCTTAAACGTATCTCCTAATGAGCAGTACTTC. Translated, it gives CASSLNVSPNEQYF.

This clone appeared a single time. The V and J genes are TRBV30 and TRBJ2-1; D unresolved. Trimming took off 3 bases at V and 3 bases at J, with 12 bases between the two ends. The germline V gene has CDR1 GTSNPN and CDR2 SVGIG (reference sequence). The CDR3 contains 14 residues. CDR3 DNA sequence: TGTGCCTGGAGGCAGGATGGGCTCTACAATGAGCAGTTCTTC. Its protein product is CAWRQDGLYNEQFF.

The chain is built from TRBV6-5 and TRBJ2-1; D possibly corresponds to TRBD2 (5 bases). CDR1 is MNHEY, CDR2 SVGAGI, per germline. The CDR3 totals 15 residues. The V end was cut by 0 bases, the J end by 5 bases, with 11 bases between. Here the CDR3 DNA reads TGTGCCAGCAGTTACTCGACCGCCGGGAACAATGAGCAGTTCTTC. Its translation is CASSYSTAGNNEQFF.

This clone showed up just once. This CDR3 reads CASNRAGGRQETQYF. For the CDR3, the DNA is TGTGCCAGCAACCGAGCGGGGGGGAGGCAAGAGACCCAGTACTTC. The J gene is TRBJ2-5, the V gene TRBV6-5, with 10 bases lining up with TRBD2. CDR1 is MNHEY and CDR2 is SVGAGI in the germline V gene. With V trimmed by 7 bases and J by 2 bases, 7 bases remained unmatched. The length of the CDR3 is 15 residues.

This sequence joins TRBV4-3 and TRBJ1-1; no clear D gene. Looked up from germline, CDR1 is LGHNA and CDR2 is YSLEER. V was clipped by 0 bases and J by 0 bases, with 8 bases between them. CDR3 size: 15 residues. The CDR3 loop reads CASSQEGNVNTEAFF. The DNA of the CDR3 is TGCGCCAGCAGCCAAGAGGGTAACGTGAACACTGAAGCTTTCTTT.

V and J are TRBV19 and TRBJ1-5; perhaps TRBD1 as D (5 bases). The CDR3 contains 14 residues. V was clipped by 8 bases and J by 0 bases, with 11 bases between them. The germline gives CDR1 LNHDA, CDR2 SQIVND (reference sequence). The CDR3 loop reads CASFGGYSNQPQHF. The CDR3 DNA is TGTGCCAGTTTCGGGGGTTATAGCAATCAGCCCCAGCATTTT.

The rearrangement links TRBV5-1 to TRBJ2-5; D possibly corresponds to TRBD2 (6 bases). V dropped 0 bases and J dropped 2 bases, with 11 bases sitting between them. The CDR3 totals 15 residues. The germline gives CDR1 SGHRS, CDR2 YFSETQ. The CDR3: CASSLEIAVQETQYF. CDR3 in DNA: TGCGCCAGCAGCTTGGAGATAGCGGTTCAAGAGACCCAGTACTTC.

This clone was counted a few times. The chain employs TRBV21-1 and TRBJ2-2. TRBV21-1 is deemed a pseudogene. The CDR3 has 14 amino acids. In nucleotides, the CDR3 is TGTGCCAGCAGCGGACGATTGAACACCGGGGAGCTGTTTTTT. It codes for CASSGRLNTGELFF.

This chain uses TRBV7-9 with TRBJ2-5; D not resolved. This CDR3 contains 12 residues. Germline CDR1 reads SEHNR; CDR2 reads FQNEAQ (reference sequence). V lost 2 bases and J 5 bases, leaving 6 bases between the germline ends. The CDR3, as DNA: TGTGCCAGCAGCTTATCACTGGAGACCCAGTACTTC. Translation gives CASSLSLETQYF.

V usage is TRBV27 and J usage is TRBJ1-1; TRBD1 matches at 9 bases. The V gene end was trimmed by 0 bases and the J gene end by 7 bases; junction bases not matched to a gene: 3. The V gene's germline CDR1 is MNHEY and CDR2 SMNVEV (reference sequence). This CDR3 spans 14 amino acids. In nucleotides, the CDR3 is TGTGCCAGCAGTTTATCCGGACAGGGGCTTGAAGCTTTCTTT. Protein sequence: CASSLSGQGLEAFF.

The V gene is TRBV7-2, the J gene TRBJ2-1; 9 bases are a match to TRBD2. The V gene's germline CDR1 is SGHTA and CDR2 FQGNSA. The CDR3 has 17 residues. J was trimmed by 7 bases and V by 1 base; bases with no gene match: 11. CDR3 DNA: TGTGCCAGCAGCTTAGTAGGGCTAGCGGGGTTTAAAAATGAGCAGTTCTTC. Its translation is CASSLVGLAGFKNEQFF.

V gene TRBV7-9 combines with J gene TRBJ2-7, with D uncertain. The CDR3 spans 15 residues. V shed 1 base and J shed 7 bases, with 17 bases lying between them. Germline V gene sequence: CDR1 SEHNR, CDR2 FQNEAQ (reference sequence). The chain's CDR3 is CASSLVSSGVGEQYF. The CDR3 DNA reads TGTGCCAGCAGCTTAGTTTCGTCAGGTGTCGGGGAGCAGTACTTC.

The chain is built from TRBV10-3 and TRBJ2-7; D gene unclear. This CDR3 contains 12 residues. V lost 6 bases to trimming and J lost 0 bases, with 6 bases between them. Germline CDR1 and CDR2: ENHRY and SYGVKD. DNA for the CDR3: TGTGCCATCAGAGAGGACTCCTACGAGCAGTACTTC. Translating gives CAIREDSYEQYF.

This clone was seen only a few times. This chain connects TRBV19 to TRBJ1-1, with TRBD1 matching 12 bases. Germline CDR1 LNHDA, CDR2 SQIVND (reference sequence). V dropped 8 bases and J dropped 7; count of bases not matched to a gene: 14. The CDR3 sequence is 16 residues long. The CDR3 DNA follows: TGTGCCAGTGGGCCGGGACAGGGGGCGGGAAGTGATGAAGCTTTCTTT. Translated: CASGPGQGAGSDEAFF.

The gene calls are TRBV13 and TRBJ2-3; TRBD2 aligns across 8 bases. The CDR3 spans 15 residues. The V gene end was trimmed by 5 bases and the J gene end by 0 bases; junction bases not matched to a gene: 4. From germline, CDR1 is PRHDT and CDR2 FYEKMQ (reference sequence). CDR3 DNA sequence: TGTGCCAGCAGCATCAGCGGGGGTAGCACAGATACGCAGTATTTT. Encoded protein: CASSISGGSTDTQYF.

This rearrangement joins TRBV27 to TRBJ2-7, with D possibly TRBD2 on 5 matching bases. The CDR3 totals 14 residues. V lost 2 bases and J 2 bases, leaving 10 bases between the germline ends. CDR1 MNHEY and CDR2 SMNVEV come from the germline V gene (reference sequence). CDR3 amino acids: CASSLARETYEQYF. The CDR3 nucleotides are TGTGCCAGCAGTTTAGCGAGGGAGACCTACGAGCAGTACTTC.

CDR3 protein: CASSSPGDFSYEQYF. CDR3 nucleotide sequence: TGTGCCAGCAGCTCACCCGGGGACTTCTCCTACGAGCAGTACTTC. The chain is built from TRBV11-2 and TRBJ2-7, with D possibly being TRBD2 (6 bases). The germline CDR1 and CDR2 sequences are SGHAT and FQNNGV. Trimming stripped 4 bases from V and 0 bases from J, with 13 bases between. The CDR3 runs 15 residues.